This TCR beta chain was profiled in a study of control samples from healthy donors and cancer patients. In germline, CDR1 is SQVTM, CDR2 ANQGSEA. Losses at the gene ends were 5 bases for V and 2 bases for J; bases not matched to a gene: 2. This CDR3 is 12 amino acids long. Some clones are missing from TCRdb's copy, which holds only in-frame ones; the method was immunoSEQ multiplex PCR. The sample includes roughly 140,000 clones, 85% to 95% seen only once; the top ten take 2.4%. Material: blood. This sequence originates from a man between 45 and 60 years old in good health. The chain links TRBV29-1 to TRBJ2-5, with 7 nucleotides matching TRBD1. The CDR3 DNA reads as TGCAGCGTTACGACAGGGCAAGAGACCCAGTACTTC. Encoded protein: CSVTTGQETQYF.